This entry lists 25 T cell receptor beta chains sequenced from one sample in a study of regulatory T cells in long-lasting Graves disease. Specified time point: newly diagnosed GD, antithyroid drugs for less than 3 months. PBMC RNA served as the TCR library source. Investigators prepared the TCR beta libraries by applying iRepertoire HTBI primers and Arm-PCR of CDR3 regions. TCRdb fed the multiplex PCR reads into MiXCR, producing one record per CDR3 protein. The table shows fewer than 650,000 distinct CDR3 sequences, with approximately 15% occurring only once. The same sample was also used in a study of T cells in Graves' hyperthyroidism and ophthalmopathy.

This material consisted of peripheral blood mononuclear cells (PBMCs), taken at new diagnosis, from a patient treated with antithyroid drugs. The receptors stem from a woman in her 30s with Graves disease.

This clonotype was detected many times. J is TRBJ2-7 and V is TRBV27, with D tentatively TRBD2 (5 bases). Germline V CDR1 and CDR2: MNHEY, SMNVEV (reference sequence). This CDR3 spans 13 amino acids. Trimming removed 10 bases at V and 3 bases at J, with 16 bases between. CDR3 in DNA: TGTGCCACCTTGACGCAAGGAGGCTACGAGCAGTACTTC. Amino acids: CATLTQGGYEQYF.

This clonotype appeared many times. The chain carries TRBV11-2 and TRBJ2-7; 7 bases fit TRBD2. The junction had 2 bases not matched to a gene; V was cut back by 0 bases and J by 0 bases. This CDR3 is 15 amino acids long. Germline V lookup: CDR1 SGHAT, CDR2 FQNNGV. CDR3 protein: CASSLELANSYEQYF. CDR3 sequence (DNA): TGTGCCAGCAGCTTAGAACTAGCGAACTCCTACGAGCAGTACTTC.

Regarding this clonotype: Given a much more abundant clone one base away, this may be a read error. The chain recombines TRBV2 with TRBJ2-5; weak D call: TRBD2 (6 bases). This CDR3 is built from 16 residues. Germline CDR1 reads SNHLY; CDR2 reads FYNNEI. CDR3 residues: CASSKVGTEGVNEQSF. CDR3 coding DNA: TGTGCCAGCAGTAAGGTCGGGACGGAGGGCGTGAATGAGCAGTCCTTC.

This clonotype was counted many times. The genes are TRBV2 and TRBJ1-2; D gene uncertain. Trimming took off 5 bases at V and 8 bases at J, with 18 bases between the two ends. The CDR3 consists of 14 residues. CDR1 SNHLY and CDR2 FYNNEI come from the germline V gene. The CDR3 region has the DNA TGTGCCAGCAGTTCGGACCGGTATCTGGGGGGCTACACCTTC. It specifies CASSSDRYLGGYTF.

Ten or more counts support this clonotype. The CDR3 DNA reads TGTGCCTGGACCTCTCGTCTAGGTAACGGGGGGACCCAGTACTTC. It translates to CAWTSRLGNGGTQYF. V is TRBV30 and J is TRBJ2-5; the D gene is possibly TRBD2 (6 bases). The CDR3 runs to 15 residues. Between the trimmed V and J ends, which lost 4 bases and 7 bases, there was a span of 22 bases. Germline V gene lookup returns CDR1 GTSNPN and CDR2 SVGIG (reference sequence).

At least ten counts were recorded for this clonotype. V and J are TRBV11-3 and TRBJ2-1, with D perhaps matching TRBD2 (6 bases). Germline V gives CDR1 SGHNT, CDR2 YENEEA. Deletions cut 4 bases from V and 8 bases from J, with 27 bases between. There are 18 residues in the CDR3. DNA for the CDR3: TGTGCCAGCAGCTCTCCCACCCCAATAGGGTCGGGAGTCCATGAGCAGTTCTTC. Encoded protein: CASSSPTPIGSGVHEQFF. Filled out from reference TRBV11-3 and TRBJ2-1, the complete variable domain reads EAGVVQSPRYKIIEKKQPVAFWCNPISGHNTLYWYLQNLGQGPELLIRYENEEAVDDSQLPKDRFSAERLKGVDSTLKIQPAELGDSAVYLCASSSPTPIGSGVHEQFFGPGTRLTVL.

This clonotype was counted ten times or more. This chain uses TRBV6-2 or TRBV6-3 with TRBJ1-2; the D is unclear. CDR3 length: 12 amino acids. The V gene lost 8 bases and the J gene lost 4 bases, with 11 bases spanning the gap. Germline V CDR1 and CDR2: MNHEY, SVGEGT. CDR3 sequence reads: CASQTDSYGYTF. In nucleotides, the CDR3 is TGTGCCAGCCAAACGGATTCCTATGGCTACACCTTC.

As concerns this clonotype: One base away lies a much larger clone, so this may be a sequencing read error. The chain recombines TRBV5-1 with TRBJ2-5, with 11 positions matching TRBD2. This CDR3 has 19 amino acids. The J segment lost 11 bases and the V segment lost 5 bases, leaving 26 bases of the junction unmatched. Germline V gene sequence: CDR1 SGHRS, CDR2 YFSETQ. This chain's CDR3 is CASSSTGTSGRSSYNEQYF. Here the CDR3 DNA reads TGCGCCAGCAGTAGCACCGGGACTAGCGGAAGAAGCTCCTACAATGAGCAGTACTTC.

Ten or more counts support this clonotype. This rearrangement joins TRBV29-1 to TRBJ1-1; D not certain. The CDR3 totals 11 residues. The V and J ends lost 6 bases and 5 bases respectively, with 10 bases between them. Looked up from germline, CDR1 is SQVTM and CDR2 is ANQGSEA. CDR3 sequence (DNA): TGCAGCGTCGTCCCGGGGACTGAAGCTTTCTTT. Its protein is CSVVPGTEAFF.

At least ten counts were recorded for this clonotype. The chain recombines TRBV6-1 with TRBJ2-3; D may be TRBD2 (5 bases). The CDR3 covers 15 residues. Germline V gene data show CDR1 as MNHNS and CDR2 as SASEGT. V lost 6 bases, J lost 2 bases, and 15 bases lay in between. This CDR3 is CASRPGGSTTDTQYF. The CDR3 DNA follows: TGTGCCAGCAGGCCAGGCGGGTCAACCACAGATACGCAGTATTTT.

Ten or more counts support this clonotype. V and J are TRBV7-3 and TRBJ2-1; D is uncertain. This CDR3 contains 11 residues. Deletions cut 1 base from V and 5 bases from J, with 0 bases between. Germline CDR1 is SGHTA and CDR2 is FQGTGA. The CDR3 loop is CASSLNNEQFF. The CDR3 nucleotides are TGTGCCAGCAGCTTAAACAATGAGCAGTTCTTC. The entire variable domain, with the rest obtained from reference TRBV7-3 and TRBJ2-1, is as follows: GAGVSQTPSNKVTEKGKYVELRCDPISGHTALYWYRQSLGQGPEFLIYFQGTGAADDSGLPNDRFFAVRPEGSVSTLKIQRTERGDSAVYLCASSLNNEQFFGPGTRLTVL.

The sample holds many counts of this clonotype. This chain uses TRBV18 with TRBJ1-1; D gene unclear. Trimming left V 2 bases short and J 4 bases short, with 8 bases between. The CDR3 extends over 13 amino acids. Germline-derived CDR1 and CDR2 are KGHSH and LQKENI. The CDR3 is CASSPGSATEAFF. The DNA for the CDR3 is TGTGCCAGCTCACCAGGCTCAGCCACTGAAGCTTTCTTT.

This clonotype has at least ten counts. J is TRBJ1-2 and V is TRBV7-3; no reliable D call. The CDR3 extends over 15 amino acids. The germline V and J ends were trimmed by 2 bases and 1 base, with 11 bases remaining between them. Germline loops: CDR1 SGHTA, CDR2 FQGTGA. The DNA of the CDR3 is TGTGCCAGCAGCTTACACCAACTGAATAACTATGGCTACACCTTC. Protein product: CASSLHQLNNYGYTF.

In its sample, this clonotype was seen a few times. The gene calls are TRBV6-1 and TRBJ2-5; D is possibly TRBD2 (6 bases). Germline lookup yields CDR1 MNHNS and CDR2 SASEGT. This CDR3 has 14 amino acids. V lost 6 bases and J lost 0, with 11 bases in between. CDR3 sequence: CASSDSGYQETQYF. The CDR3 DNA reads TGTGCCAGCAGCGACAGCGGGTACCAAGAGACCCAGTACTTC.

This clonotype came up a few times. The chain combines TRBV6-1 with TRBJ2-6; 7 bases fit TRBD1. Germline V CDR1 and CDR2: MNHNS, SASEGT. V lost 6 bases, J lost 0 bases, and 8 bases stayed unmatched. The CDR3 runs to 17 residues. The CDR3 region is CASRQPGQLSGANVLTF. CDR3 nucleotide sequence: TGTGCCAGCAGGCAACCGGGACAGCTCTCTGGGGCCAACGTCCTGACTTTC.

On this clonotype: A read error may account for a junction end that differs from germline. This chain connects TRBV28 to TRBJ1-3; D unresolved. The CDR3 consists of 15 residues. The germline V gene has CDR1 MDHEN and CDR2 SYDVKM. Here the CDR3 reads CASSFDQSSGNAIYF. The CDR3, as DNA: TGTGCCAGCAGCTTCGACCAGAGCTCTGGAAACGCCATATATTTT.

This clonotype was detected many times. In nucleotides, the CDR3 is TGTGCCAGCAGTGAACCCGCCTCGCGGAGGGGAAGAGGGCAGTACTTC. This translates into CASSEPASRRGRGQYF. The V call is TRBV2, the J call TRBJ2-7; maybe TRBD2 (6 bases). The CDR3 has 16 amino acids. Germline CDR1 and CDR2: SNHLY and FYNNEI. V gave up 2 bases and J gave up 9 bases, with 23 bases separating them.

This clonotype was seen more than once but under ten times. The rearrangement links TRBV5-6 to TRBJ1-1; 9 bases are a match to TRBD1. The length of the CDR3 is 16 residues. Germline V gives CDR1 SGHDT, CDR2 YYEEEE. V was pared by 4 bases and J by 1 base, with 8 bases of the junction left unmatched. The CDR3 region has the DNA TGTGCCAGCAGCCCGGGGACAGGGAGTCCGAACACTGAAGCTTTCTTT. It translates to CASSPGTGSPNTEAFF.

The sample holds a few counts of this clonotype. V is TRBV7-8 and J is TRBJ1-6, with 9 bases identical to TRBD1. CDR3 length equals 14 residues. Germline CDR1 is SGHVS and CDR2 is FQNEAQ. Losses at the gene ends were 8 bases for V and 11 bases for J; bases not matched to a gene: 10. CDR3 region: CASGSGTGTAPLHF. CDR3 DNA sequence: TGTGCCAGCGGCTCTGGGACAGGGACCGCACCCCTCCACTTT.

The V gene is TRBV5-1, the J gene TRBJ2-1, with 10 positions matching TRBD1. The CDR3 sequence is 17 residues long. The junction had 10 bases not matched to a gene; V was cut back by 4 bases and J by 3 bases. Germline V gene lookup returns CDR1 SGHRS and CDR2 YFSETQ. CDR3 protein: CASSPGQGVSIYNEQFF. CDR3 sequence (DNA): TGCGCCAGCAGCCCCGGACAGGGGGTCTCGATCTACAATGAGCAGTTCTTC. The variable domain in full, completed from reference TRBV5-1 and TRBJ2-1, reads KAGVTQTPRYLIKTRGQQVTLSCSPISGHRSVSWYQQTPGQGLQFLFEYFSETQRNKGNFPGRFSGRQFSNSRSEMNVSTLELGDSALYLCASSPGQGVSIYNEQFFGPGTRLTVL.

The V gene is TRBV6-5, the J gene TRBJ2-2, with 9 bases that match TRBD1. Trimming at V came to 6 bases and at J to 5 bases, leaving 10 bases not matched to a gene. The CDR3 consists of 16 residues. The V gene's germline CDR1 is MNHEY and CDR2 SVGAGI. The CDR3 loop reads CASSHLTGTGTGELFF. For the CDR3, the DNA is TGTGCCAGCAGCCACCTCACCGGGACAGGGACCGGGGAGCTGTTTTTT.

This clonotype was detected ten times or more. The chain couples TRBV28 to TRBJ2-7; perhaps TRBD1 as D (6 bases). CDR3 size: 16 residues. In germline, CDR1 is MDHEN, CDR2 SYDVKM. V lost 3 bases and J lost 1, with 16 bases in between. This CDR3 is CASSFVEGVISYEQYF. The DNA for the CDR3 is TGTGCCAGCAGTTTTGTCGAGGGGGTCATATCCTACGAGCAGTACTTC.

The chain combines TRBV9 with TRBJ2-2, with TRBD2 as a possible D gene (7 bases). The germline V and J ends were trimmed by 6 bases and 4 bases, with 16 bases remaining between them. The CDR3 is made up of 15 amino acids. From germline, CDR1 is SGDLS and CDR2 YYNGEE. The chain's CDR3 is CASTVGGAGTGELFF. Written as DNA, the CDR3 is TGTGCCAGCACCGTGGGGGGGGCCGGCACCGGGGAGCTGTTTTTT. Full variable domain (remainder filled in from reference TRBV9 and TRBJ2-2): DSGVTQTPKHLITATGQRVTLRCSPRSGDLSVYWYQQSLDQGLQFLIQYYNGEERAKGNILERFSAQQFPDLHSELNLSSLELGDSALYFCASTVGGAGTGELFFGEGSRLTVL.

V is TRBV10-2 and J is TRBJ2-7; 8 nucleotides align to TRBD2. Germline CDR1 reads WSHSY; CDR2 reads SAAADI. The CDR3 spans 13 residues. Unmatched junction bases numbered 5, after V lost 6 bases and J lost 4 bases. The CDR3 region has the DNA TGCGCCAGCAGATCGGGGGGGGCGTACGAGCAGTACTTC. Protein product: CASRSGGAYEQYF.

This clonotype was recorded many times. Here the CDR3 DNA reads TGTGCCAGCTCACCCGACAAAAGGGATACGCAGTATTTT. Translation: CASSPDKRDTQYF. The rearrangement links TRBV18 to TRBJ2-3; D gene ambiguous. The CDR3 sequence is 13 residues long. Looked up from germline, CDR1 is KGHSH and CDR2 is LQKENI. The V end was cut by 3 bases, the J end by 6 bases, with 10 bases between.